Detailed here is one T cell receptor (beta chain). The antigen is not known. The study ran its PCR with 60 Vbeta and 13 Jbeta primers. Using immunoSEQ multiplex PCR, the repertoire was profiled, and TCRdb retains in-frame clones only, with some absent. The profile shows approximately 110,000 clones, 60% to 80% of them singletons. The CDR3 is 16 amino acids. In germline, CDR1 is MGHRA, CDR2 YSYEKL. Trimming took 4 bases from V and 0 from J, leaving 15 bases between them. This sample is drawn from a study of cytomegalovirus exposure and HLA in healthy donors. Study at large: Of over 300 genotyped donors, roughly 86% clustered with self-reported Caucasian donors.

Points from the study as a whole: Cytomegalovirus status, reportedly, was diagnosed with high specificity and sensitivity by the classifier. For presence/absence analyses, sequencing depth was assumed to be roughly uniform across donors. A cluster of highly shared sequence variants was likely a sequencing artifact.

Sequenced: PBMCs. V is TRBV4-1 and J is TRBJ1-2; TRBD1 might be the D (6 bases). This TCR came from a man aged 50-60 years in good health and CMV-seropositive. The CDR3 region has the DNA TGCGCCAGCAGCCCAGTGAGGACAGTCACTAACTATGGCTACACCTTC. This codes for CASSPVRTVTNYGYTF.